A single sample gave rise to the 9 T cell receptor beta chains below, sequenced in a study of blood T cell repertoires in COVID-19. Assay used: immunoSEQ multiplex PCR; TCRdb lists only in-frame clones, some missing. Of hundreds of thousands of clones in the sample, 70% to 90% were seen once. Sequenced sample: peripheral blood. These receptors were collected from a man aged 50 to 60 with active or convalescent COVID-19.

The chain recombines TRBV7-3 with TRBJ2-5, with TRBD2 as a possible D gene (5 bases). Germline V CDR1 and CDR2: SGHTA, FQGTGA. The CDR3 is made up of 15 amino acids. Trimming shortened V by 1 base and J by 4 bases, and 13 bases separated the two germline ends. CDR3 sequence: CASSLMTGMGETQYF. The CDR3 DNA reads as TGTGCCAGCAGCTTAATGACCGGGATGGGAGAGACCCAGTACTTC.

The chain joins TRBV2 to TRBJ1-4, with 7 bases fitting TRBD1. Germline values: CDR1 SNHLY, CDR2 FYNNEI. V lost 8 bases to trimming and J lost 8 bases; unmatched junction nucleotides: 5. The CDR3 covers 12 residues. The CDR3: CASGQVAEKLFF. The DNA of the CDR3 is TGTGCCAGCGGACAGGTGGCGGAAAAACTGTTTTTT.

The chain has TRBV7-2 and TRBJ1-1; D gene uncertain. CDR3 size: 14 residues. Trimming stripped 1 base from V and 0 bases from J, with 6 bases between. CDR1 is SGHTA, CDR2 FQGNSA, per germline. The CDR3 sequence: CASSLEPMNTEAFF. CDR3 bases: TGTGCCAGCAGCTTAGAGCCTATGAACACTGAAGCTTTCTTT. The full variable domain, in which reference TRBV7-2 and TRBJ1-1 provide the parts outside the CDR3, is GAGVSQSPSNKVTEKGKDVELRCDPISGHTALYWYRQSLGQGLEFLIYFQGNSAPDKSGLPSDRFSAERTGGSVSTLTIQRTQQEDSAVYLCASSLEPMNTEAFFGQGTRLTVV.

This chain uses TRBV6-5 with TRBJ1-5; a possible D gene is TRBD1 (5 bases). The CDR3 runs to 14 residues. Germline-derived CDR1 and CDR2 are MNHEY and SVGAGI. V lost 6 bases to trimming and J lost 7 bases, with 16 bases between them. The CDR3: CASSSPGAGQPQHF. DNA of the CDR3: TGTGCCAGCAGCTCCCCTGGGGCGGGACAGCCCCAGCATTTT.

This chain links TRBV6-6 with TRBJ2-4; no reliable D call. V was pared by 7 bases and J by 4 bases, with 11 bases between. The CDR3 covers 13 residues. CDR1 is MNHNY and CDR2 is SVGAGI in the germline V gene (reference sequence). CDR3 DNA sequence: TGTGCCAGCATGGAGACTGTAAAAAACATTCAGTACTTC. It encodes CASMETVKNIQYF.

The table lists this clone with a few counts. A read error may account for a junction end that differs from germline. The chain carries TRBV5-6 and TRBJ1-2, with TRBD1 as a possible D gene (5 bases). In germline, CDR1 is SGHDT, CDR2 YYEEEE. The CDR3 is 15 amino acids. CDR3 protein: CASSLEPRGGGGANF. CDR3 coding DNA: TGTGCCAGCAGCTTGGAACCGCGAGGAGGCGGGGGAGCCAATTTC.

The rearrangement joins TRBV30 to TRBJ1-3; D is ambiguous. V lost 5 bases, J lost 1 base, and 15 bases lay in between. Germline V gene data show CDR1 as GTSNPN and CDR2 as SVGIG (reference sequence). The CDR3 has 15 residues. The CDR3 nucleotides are TGTGCCTGGCGGGATGGCAGGCCGTCTGGAAACACCATATATTTT. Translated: CAWRDGRPSGNTIYF.

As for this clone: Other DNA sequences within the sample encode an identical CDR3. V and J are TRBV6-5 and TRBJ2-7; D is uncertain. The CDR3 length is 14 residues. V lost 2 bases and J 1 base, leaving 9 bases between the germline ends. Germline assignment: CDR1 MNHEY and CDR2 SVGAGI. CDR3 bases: TGTGCCAGCAGTTACGATCGGAGATCCTACGAGCAGTACTTC. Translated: CASSYDRRSYEQYF.

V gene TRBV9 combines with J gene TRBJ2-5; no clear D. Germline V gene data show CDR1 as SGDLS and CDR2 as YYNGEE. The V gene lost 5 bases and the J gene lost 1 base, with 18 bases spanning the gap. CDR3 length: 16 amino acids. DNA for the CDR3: TGTGCCAGCAGTAAAAGCCCGGCGGCCGCCCAAGAGACCCAGTACTTC. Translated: CASSKSPAAAQETQYF.